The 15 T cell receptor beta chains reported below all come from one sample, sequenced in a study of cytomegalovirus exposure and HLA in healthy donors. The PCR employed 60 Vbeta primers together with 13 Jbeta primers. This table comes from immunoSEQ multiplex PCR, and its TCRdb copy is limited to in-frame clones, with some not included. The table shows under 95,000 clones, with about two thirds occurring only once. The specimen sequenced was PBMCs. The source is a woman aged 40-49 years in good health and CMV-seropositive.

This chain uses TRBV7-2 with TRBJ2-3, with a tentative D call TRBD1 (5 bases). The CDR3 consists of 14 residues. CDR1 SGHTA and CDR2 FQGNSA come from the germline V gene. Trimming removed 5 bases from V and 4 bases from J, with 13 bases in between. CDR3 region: CASSLGVTADTQYF. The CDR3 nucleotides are TGTGCCAGCAGCCTTGGGGTGACAGCAGATACGCAGTATTTT.

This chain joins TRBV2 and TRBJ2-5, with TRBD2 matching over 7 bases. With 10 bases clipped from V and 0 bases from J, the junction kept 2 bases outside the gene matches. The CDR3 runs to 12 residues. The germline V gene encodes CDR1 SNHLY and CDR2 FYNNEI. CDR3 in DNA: TGTGCCACGCGGGGGAACCAAGAGACCCAGTACTTC. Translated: CATRGNQETQYF.

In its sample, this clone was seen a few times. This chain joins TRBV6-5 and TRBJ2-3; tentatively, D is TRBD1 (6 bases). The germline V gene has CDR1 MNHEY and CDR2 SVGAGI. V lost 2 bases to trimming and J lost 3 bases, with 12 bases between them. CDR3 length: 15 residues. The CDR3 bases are TGTGCCAGCAGTTACAGCATCCAGGGGACAGATACGCAGTATTTT. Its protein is CASSYSIQGTDTQYF.

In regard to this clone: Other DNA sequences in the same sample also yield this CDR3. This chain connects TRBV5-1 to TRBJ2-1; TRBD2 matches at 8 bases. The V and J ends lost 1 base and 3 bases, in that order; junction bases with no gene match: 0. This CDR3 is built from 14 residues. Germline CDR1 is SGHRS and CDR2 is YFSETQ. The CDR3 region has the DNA TGCGCCAGCAGCTTGAGCGGGGGCTACAATGAGCAGTTCTTC. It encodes CASSLSGGYNEQFF.

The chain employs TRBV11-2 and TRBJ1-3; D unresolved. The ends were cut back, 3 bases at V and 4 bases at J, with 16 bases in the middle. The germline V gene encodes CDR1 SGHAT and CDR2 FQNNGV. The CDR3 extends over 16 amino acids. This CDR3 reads CASSFRVLWSGNTIYF. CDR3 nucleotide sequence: TGTGCCAGCAGCTTTAGAGTCCTTTGGTCCGGAAACACCATATATTTT.

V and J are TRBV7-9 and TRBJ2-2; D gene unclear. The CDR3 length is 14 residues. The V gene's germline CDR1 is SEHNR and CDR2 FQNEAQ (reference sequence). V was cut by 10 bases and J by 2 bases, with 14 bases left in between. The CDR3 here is CATRWPSNTGELFF. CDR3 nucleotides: TGTGCCACCCGATGGCCCTCTAACACCGGGGAGCTGTTTTTT.

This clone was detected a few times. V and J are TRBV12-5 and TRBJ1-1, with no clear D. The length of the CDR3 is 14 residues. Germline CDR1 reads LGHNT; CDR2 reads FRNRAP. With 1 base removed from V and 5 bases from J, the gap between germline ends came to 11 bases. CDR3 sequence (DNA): TGTGCTAGTGGTTTGGGACTTGACGGGACTGAAGCTTTCTTT. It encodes CASGLGLDGTEAFF. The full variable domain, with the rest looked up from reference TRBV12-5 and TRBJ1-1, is DARVTQTPRHKVTEMGQEVTMRCQPILGHNTVFWYRQTMMQGLELLAYFRNRAPLDDSGMPKDRFSAEMPDATLATLKIQPSEPRDSAVYFCASGLGLDGTEAFFGQGTRLTVV.

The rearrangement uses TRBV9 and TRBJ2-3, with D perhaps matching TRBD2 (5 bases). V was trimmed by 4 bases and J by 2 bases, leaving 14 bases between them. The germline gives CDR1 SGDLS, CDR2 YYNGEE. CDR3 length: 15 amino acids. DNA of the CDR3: TGTGCCAGCAGCAGACTCGGACTTCACACAGATACGCAGTATTTT. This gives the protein CASSRLGLHTDTQYF.

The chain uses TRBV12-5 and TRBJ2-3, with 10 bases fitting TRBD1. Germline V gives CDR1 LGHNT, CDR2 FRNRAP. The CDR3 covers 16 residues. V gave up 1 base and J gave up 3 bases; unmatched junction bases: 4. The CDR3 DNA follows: TGTGCTAGTGGTTTGGCCCCGGGACAGGGGACAGATACGCAGTATTTT. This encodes CASGLAPGQGTDTQYF.

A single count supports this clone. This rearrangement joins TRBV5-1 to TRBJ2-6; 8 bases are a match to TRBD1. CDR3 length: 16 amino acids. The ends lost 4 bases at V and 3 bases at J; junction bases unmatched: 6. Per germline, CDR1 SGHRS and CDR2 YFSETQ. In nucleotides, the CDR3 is TGCGCCAGCAGCGAGGGACAGGTCTTTGGGGCCAACGTCCTGACTTTC. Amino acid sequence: CASSEGQVFGANVLTF. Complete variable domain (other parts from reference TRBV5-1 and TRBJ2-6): KAGVTQTPRYLIKTRGQQVTLSCSPISGHRSVSWYQQTPGQGLQFLFEYFSETQRNKGNFPGRFSGRQFSNSRSEMNVSTLELGDSALYLCASSEGQVFGANVLTFGAGSRLTVL.

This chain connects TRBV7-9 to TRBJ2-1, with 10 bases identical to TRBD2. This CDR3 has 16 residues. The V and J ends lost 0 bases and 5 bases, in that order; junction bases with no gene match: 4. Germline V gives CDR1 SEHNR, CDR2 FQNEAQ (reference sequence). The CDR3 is CASSLARGTSDNEQFF. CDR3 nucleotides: TGTGCCAGCAGCTTAGCGCGGGGGACTAGCGACAATGAGCAGTTCTTC.

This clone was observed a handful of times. CDR3 DNA: TGTGCCAGCTCACCGGGAGCAGATACGCAGTATTTT. The encoded protein is CASSPGADTQYF. V is TRBV18 and J is TRBJ2-3, with TRBD2 as a possible D gene (5 bases). The CDR3 totals 12 residues. Germline-derived CDR1 and CDR2 are KGHSH and LQKENI. V lost 3 bases to trimming and J lost 4 bases, with 5 bases between them.

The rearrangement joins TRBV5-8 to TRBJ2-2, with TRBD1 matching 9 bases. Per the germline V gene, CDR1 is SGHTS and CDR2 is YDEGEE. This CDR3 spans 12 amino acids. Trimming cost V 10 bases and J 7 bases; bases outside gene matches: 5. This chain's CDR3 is CAWNRGLGELFF. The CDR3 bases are TGTGCCTGGAACAGGGGGCTCGGGGAGCTGTTTTTT.

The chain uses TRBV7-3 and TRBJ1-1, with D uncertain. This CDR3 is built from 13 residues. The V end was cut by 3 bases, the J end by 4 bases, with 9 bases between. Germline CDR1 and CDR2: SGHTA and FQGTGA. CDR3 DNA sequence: TGTGCCAGCAGCTTTGGAGGGAGCACTGAAGCTTTCTTT. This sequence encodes CASSFGGSTEAFF.

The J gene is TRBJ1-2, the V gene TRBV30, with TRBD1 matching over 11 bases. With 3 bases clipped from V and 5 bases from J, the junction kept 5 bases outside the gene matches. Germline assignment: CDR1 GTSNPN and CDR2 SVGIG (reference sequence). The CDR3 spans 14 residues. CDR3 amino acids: CAWSGQGAWYGYTF. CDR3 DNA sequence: TGTGCCTGGAGCGGACAGGGGGCATGGTATGGCTACACCTTC.